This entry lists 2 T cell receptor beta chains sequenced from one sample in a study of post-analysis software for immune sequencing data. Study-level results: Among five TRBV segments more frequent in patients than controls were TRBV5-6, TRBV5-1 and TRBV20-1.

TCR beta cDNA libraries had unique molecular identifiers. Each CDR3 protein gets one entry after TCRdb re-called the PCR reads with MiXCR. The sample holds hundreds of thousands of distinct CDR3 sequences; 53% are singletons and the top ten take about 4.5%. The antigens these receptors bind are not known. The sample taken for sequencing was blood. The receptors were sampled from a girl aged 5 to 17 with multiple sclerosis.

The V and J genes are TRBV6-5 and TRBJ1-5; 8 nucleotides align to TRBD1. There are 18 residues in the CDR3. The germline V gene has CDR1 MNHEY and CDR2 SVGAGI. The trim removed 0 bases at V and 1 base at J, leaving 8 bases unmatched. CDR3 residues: CASSYSGQGRDSNQPQHF. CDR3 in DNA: TGTGCCAGCAGTTACTCCGGACAGGGCAGGGACAGCAATCAGCCCCAGCATTTT.

CDR3 nucleotide sequence: TGTGCCAGCAGTTACTCCGTGACTAGCGGGACTGACTACGAGCAGTACTTC. Translating it yields CASSYSVTSGTDYEQYF. The chain links TRBV6-5 to TRBJ2-7, with 11 bases aligning to TRBD2. V was pared by 0 bases and J by 3 bases, with 7 bases of the junction left unmatched. CDR3 size: 17 residues. Per the germline V gene, CDR1 is MNHEY and CDR2 is SVGAGI.